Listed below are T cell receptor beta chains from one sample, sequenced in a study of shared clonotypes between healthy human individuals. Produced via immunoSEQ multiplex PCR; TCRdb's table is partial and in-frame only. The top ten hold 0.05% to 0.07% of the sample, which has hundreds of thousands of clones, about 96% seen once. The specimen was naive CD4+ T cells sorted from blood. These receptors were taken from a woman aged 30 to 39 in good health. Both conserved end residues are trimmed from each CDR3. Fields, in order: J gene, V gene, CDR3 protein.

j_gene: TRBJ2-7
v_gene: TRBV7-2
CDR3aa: ASSSSGQGAPYEQY

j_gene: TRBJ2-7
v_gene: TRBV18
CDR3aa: ASSRTPDPPEQY

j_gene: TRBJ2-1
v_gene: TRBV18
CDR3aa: ASSPRQGTNNEQF

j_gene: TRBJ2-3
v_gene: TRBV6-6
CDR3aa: ASSYSETSNTQY

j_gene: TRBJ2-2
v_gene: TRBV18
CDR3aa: ASSPAHTSGSDTGELF

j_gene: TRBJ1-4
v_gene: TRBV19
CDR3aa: ASSIRRLEKLF

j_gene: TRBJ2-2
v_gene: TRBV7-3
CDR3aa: ASSGGNANTGELF

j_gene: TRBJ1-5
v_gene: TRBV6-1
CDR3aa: ASSESGGRQPQH

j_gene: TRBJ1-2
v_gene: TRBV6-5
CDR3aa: ASSPVAGGNGYT

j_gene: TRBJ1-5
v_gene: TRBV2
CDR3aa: ASSLRHSVSQPQH

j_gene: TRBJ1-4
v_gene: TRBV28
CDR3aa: AVADLNEKLF

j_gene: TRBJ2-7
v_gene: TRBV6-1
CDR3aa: ASSNMGQFHEQY

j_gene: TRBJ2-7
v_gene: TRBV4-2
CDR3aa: ASSQVRGLIYEQY

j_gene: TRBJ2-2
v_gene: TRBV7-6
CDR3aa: ASSLASLTNTGELF

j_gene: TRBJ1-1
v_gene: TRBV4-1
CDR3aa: ASSQEGGMNTEAF

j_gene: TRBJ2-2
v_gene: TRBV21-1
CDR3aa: ASSKKLGQGDIGELF

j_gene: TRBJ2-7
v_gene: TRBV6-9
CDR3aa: ASTPPGQGPPYEQY

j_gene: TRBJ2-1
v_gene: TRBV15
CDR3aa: ASQMGDYNEQF

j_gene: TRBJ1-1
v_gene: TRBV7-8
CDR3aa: ASSFYGSGQSEAF

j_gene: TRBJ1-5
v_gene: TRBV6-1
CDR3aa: ASLEDRGRFQPQH

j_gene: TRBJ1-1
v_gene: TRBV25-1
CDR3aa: ASSETVNTEAF

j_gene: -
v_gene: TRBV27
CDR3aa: ASRQKAGVIYEQY

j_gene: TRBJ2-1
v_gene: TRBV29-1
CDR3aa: SFPKGTHNEQF

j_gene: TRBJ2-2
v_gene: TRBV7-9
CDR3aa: ASSVTSGSSGELF

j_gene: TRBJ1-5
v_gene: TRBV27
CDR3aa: ASSPLRGVYNQPQH

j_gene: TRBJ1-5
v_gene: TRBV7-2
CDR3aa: ASSKTSYSNQPQH

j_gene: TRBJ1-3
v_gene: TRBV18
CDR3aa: ASSQEDRSSGNTIY

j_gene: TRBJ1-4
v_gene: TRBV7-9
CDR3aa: ASRLAVGPEKLF

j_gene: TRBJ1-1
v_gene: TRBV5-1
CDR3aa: ASSLGGQAF